The 14 T cell receptor beta chains below were found in one sample sequenced in a study of shared clonotypes between healthy human individuals. This table comes from immunoSEQ multiplex PCR, and its TCRdb copy is limited to in-frame clones, with some not included. Of some 500,000 clones in the sample, 70% to 85% were seen once. Sequencing was done on a sample of PBMCs. These receptors came from a woman aged 40 to 49 in good health. Some clones in this sample may be carry-over from other donors' samples.

J is TRBJ2-3 and V is TRBV12-5; TRBD2 matches 10 bases. The CDR3 runs 16 residues. The germline CDR1 and CDR2 sequences are LGHNT and FRNRAP. The ends lost 1 base at V and 2 bases at J; junction bases unmatched: 3. CDR3 in amino acids: CASGLGTSGTTDTQYF. In DNA form, the CDR3 reads TGTGCTAGTGGTTTGGGGACTAGCGGTACCACAGATACGCAGTATTTT.

The chain couples TRBV6-5 to TRBJ2-1, with TRBD1 matching 7 bases. This CDR3 contains 15 residues. Germline CDR1 is MNHEY and CDR2 is SVGAGI. With V trimmed by 7 bases and J by 0 bases, 6 bases remained unmatched. The CDR3 DNA follows: TGTGCCAGCACCCGACAGGGAAGCTCCTACAATGAGCAGTTCTTC. It translates to CASTRQGSSYNEQFF.

J is TRBJ2-7 and V is TRBV6-1; 8 nucleotides agree with TRBD1. The CDR3 runs 15 residues. Unmatched junction bases numbered 6, after V lost 3 bases and J lost 2 bases. Germline assignment: CDR1 MNHNS and CDR2 SASEGT. CDR3 sequence: CASSEGTGSTYEQYF. DNA of the CDR3: TGTGCCAGCAGTGAGGGGACAGGCAGTACCTACGAGCAGTACTTC.

As to this clone: A much larger clone is a single base away; this may be a read error. This sequence joins TRBV5-5 and TRBJ1-1; D gene ambiguous. This CDR3 region has 13 residues. The V end was cut by 1 base, the J end by 1 base, with 5 bases between. Germline CDR1 and CDR2: SGHKS and YYEKEE (reference sequence). The CDR3 here is CASSLKGNTEAFF. The CDR3 DNA is TGTGCCAGCAGCTTGAAAGGGAACACTGAAGCTTTCTTT.

This clone was picked up a small number of times. V and J are TRBV7-3 and TRBJ2-7; possibly TRBD1 for D (6 bases). The CDR3 totals 14 residues. V dropped 2 bases and J dropped 5 bases, with 13 bases sitting between them. Germline lookup yields CDR1 SGHTA and CDR2 FQGTGA. CDR3 nucleotides: TGTGCCAGCAGCTTAGATCACAGGGCCAACGAGCAGTACTTC. Translating gives CASSLDHRANEQYF.

The chain links TRBV13 to TRBJ1-2; no reliable D call. Deletions cut 1 base from V and 4 bases from J, with 10 bases between. This CDR3 contains 14 residues. The germline gives CDR1 PRHDT, CDR2 FYEKMQ (reference sequence). The CDR3 region is CASSLEVTPYGYTF. The DNA of the CDR3 is TGTGCCAGCAGCTTAGAGGTGACACCCTATGGCTACACCTTC.

A remark on this clone: The sample contains more than one DNA sequence encoding this CDR3. The genes are TRBV5-4 and TRBJ2-3, with TRBD2 identical over 13 bases. The trim removed 4 bases at V and 6 bases at J, leaving 5 bases unmatched. Per the germline V gene, CDR1 is SGHNT and CDR2 is YYREEE (reference sequence). This CDR3 is 15 amino acids long. The CDR3 nucleotides read TGTGCCAGCAGCCCACTAGCGGGAGGGCCGGATACGCAGTATTTT. Amino acid sequence: CASSPLAGGPDTQYF.

The gene calls are TRBV9 and TRBJ2-1; 9 bases line up with TRBD2. V was clipped by 3 bases and J by 2 bases; unmatched bases: 3. CDR1 is SGDLS and CDR2 is YYNGEE in the germline V gene. The CDR3 extends over 15 amino acids. DNA of the CDR3: TGTGCCAGCAGCGACGGCGGGAGGGCCTACAATGAGCAGTTCTTC. Translation: CASSDGGRAYNEQFF.

The chain uses TRBV4-2 and TRBJ1-4; D ambiguous. This CDR3 comprises 14 residues. Germline V gene lookup returns CDR1 LGHNA and CDR2 YNFKEQ. Trimming stripped 2 bases from V and 10 bases from J, with 14 bases between. The CDR3 is CASSQPGIGRKLFF. The CDR3 DNA sequence: TGTGCCAGCAGCCAACCCGGAATCGGACGAAAACTGTTTTTT.

This clone was found a few times. The gene calls are TRBV30 and TRBJ2-7; D is perhaps TRBD2 (5 bases). The CDR3 is made up of 14 amino acids. Germline V gives CDR1 GTSNPN, CDR2 SVGIG (reference sequence). Trimming removed 1 base from V and 5 bases from J, with 15 bases in between. CDR3 DNA: TGTGCCTGGAGTGGTGGCGGGTCCCCTGACGAGCAGTACTTC. Protein sequence: CAWSGGGSPDEQYF.

This clone was observed many times. Other DNA sequences from this sample encode an identical CDR3 as well. This CDR3 is CAISLTGGNYGYTF. In DNA form, the CDR3 reads TGTGCCATCAGTTTGACAGGGGGCAACTATGGCTACACCTTC. The rearrangement uses TRBV10-3 and TRBJ1-2; TRBD1 matches 10 bases. CDR3 length: 14 amino acids. Germline V CDR1 and CDR2: ENHRY, SYGVKD. V lost 5 bases to trimming and J lost 2 bases; unmatched junction nucleotides: 2.

The chain carries TRBV25-1 and TRBJ2-2; D is possibly TRBD2 (6 bases). Germline V gene sequence: CDR1 MGHDK, CDR2 SYGVNS. The CDR3 contains 15 residues. Trimming took off 4 bases at V and 4 bases at J, with 13 bases between the two ends. The CDR3: CASSVTGAGTGELFF. The DNA for the CDR3 is TGTGCCAGCAGTGTGACGGGAGCGGGCACCGGGGAGCTGTTTTTT.

V gene TRBV7-9 combines with J gene TRBJ2-2; D is ambiguous. There are 12 residues in the CDR3. V gave up 6 bases and J gave up 4 bases, with 6 bases separating them. The germline V gene encodes CDR1 SEHNR and CDR2 FQNEAQ (reference sequence). CDR3 nucleotides: TGTGCCAGCAGGCTTAGCACCGGGGAGCTGTTTTTT. This encodes CASRLSTGELFF.

Points on this clone: Other DNA sequences in this specimen translate into the identical CDR3. The chain links TRBV5-1 to TRBJ1-4; D is uncertain. Per germline, CDR1 SGHRS and CDR2 YFSETQ. The CDR3 is 14 amino acids. V lost 0 bases, J lost 5 bases, and 8 bases lay in between. The CDR3: CASSLGGRNEKLFF. The CDR3 DNA sequence: TGCGCCAGCAGCTTGGGCGGTAGAAATGAAAAACTGTTTTTT.